The 18 T cell receptor beta chains below come from one sample, sequenced in a study of human T cells and chemical hapten exposure. Time point of the sample: patch test 3, about 24 weeks after DPC sensitization. Treatment indicated: therapeutic diphenylcyclopropenone sensitization with weekly scalp DPC. One entry per CDR3 protein, called by TCRdb with MiXCR from the RACE reads. Among roughly 100,000 distinct CDR3 sequences listed, around 35% were seen once. The sample was whole blood, taken in connection with sensitization to the hapten diphenylcyclopropenone (DPC). These receptors originate from a man between 35 and 55 years old with alopecia areata. Some clones in this sample may be carry-over from other donors' samples.

The J gene is TRBJ2-3, the V gene TRBV6-6, with a weak D call TRBD2 (6 bases). The CDR3 has 14 residues. Germline-derived CDR1 and CDR2 are MNHNY and SVGAGI (reference sequence). The V end was cut by 5 bases, the J end by 5 bases, with 14 bases between. DNA for the CDR3: TGTGCCAGCAGTACCCAGGCGGGGTTAGATACGCAGTATTTT. Translation gives CASSTQAGLDTQYF.

This chain connects TRBV6-6 to TRBJ2-3; no clear D. V was clipped by 6 bases and J by 2 bases, with 12 bases between them. The CDR3 has 14 residues. The germline CDR1 and CDR2 sequences are MNHNY and SVGAGI (reference sequence). The CDR3: CASRNTELTDTQYF. CDR3 nucleotide sequence: TGTGCCAGCAGAAACACCGAACTCACAGATACGCAGTATTTT.

The gene calls are TRBV4-3 and TRBJ2-1; TRBD1 matches 9 bases. The CDR3 loop spans 17 amino acids. Germline V CDR1 and CDR2: LGHNA, YSLEER. V dropped 4 bases and J dropped 4; count of bases not matched to a gene: 11. DNA of the CDR3: TGCGCCAGCAGCCGCGGAGTACCGGGACAGGGATACAATGAGCAGTTCTTC. The encoded protein is CASSRGVPGQGYNEQFF.

This clonotype turned up a few times. The chain carries TRBV12-3 or TRBV12-4 and TRBJ2-1; 10 nucleotides align to TRBD2. This CDR3 has 14 amino acids. V dropped 4 bases and J dropped 6; count of bases not matched to a gene: 3. The CDR3 DNA follows: TGTGCCAGCAGTTGGAGCGGGAGGGGCAATGAGCAGTTCTTC. This translates into CASSWSGRGNEQFF.

The sample holds a few counts of this clonotype. This rearrangement joins TRBV4-1 to TRBJ2-3, with unresolved D. The CDR3 length is 16 residues. CDR1 MGHRA and CDR2 YSYEKL come from the germline V gene. V was cut by 1 base and J by 0 bases, with 11 bases left in between. CDR3 in DNA: TGCGCCAGCAGCCAAGTGGCCGGACCCAGCACAGATACGCAGTATTTT. This gives the protein CASSQVAGPSTDTQYF.

This clonotype has a count of ten or more. The chain employs TRBV7-9 and TRBJ2-2; no clear D. V lost 4 bases to trimming and J lost 2 bases, with 5 bases between them. The CDR3 runs 13 residues. Per germline, CDR1 SEHNR and CDR2 FQNEAQ (reference sequence). CDR3 in DNA: TGTGCCAGCAGCTCGTTAAACACCGGGGAGCTGTTTTTT. Amino acid sequence: CASSSLNTGELFF.

This clonotype was counted once. This rearrangement joins TRBV19 to TRBJ1-2, with D unclear. Trimming took 3 bases from V and 1 from J, leaving 6 bases between them. This CDR3 is 13 amino acids long. Germline lookup yields CDR1 LNHDA and CDR2 SQIVND (reference sequence). Here the CDR3 DNA reads TGTGCCAGTAGTATTTCGGTTAACTATGGCTACACCTTC. Protein product: CASSISVNYGYTF.

This chain joins TRBV20-1 and TRBJ2-7, with TRBD2 identical over 11 bases. This CDR3 has 18 residues. CDR1 is DFQATT and CDR2 is SNEGSKA in the germline V gene (reference sequence). The trim removed 0 bases at V and 3 bases at J, leaving 13 bases unmatched. Written as DNA, the CDR3 is TGCAGTGCTAGAGATAAGGTCGGGGGGACTAGCGGTATCTACGAGCAGTACTTC. Its translation: CSARDKVGGTSGIYEQYF.

The rearrangement uses TRBV10-3 and TRBJ2-3; D not certain. In germline, CDR1 is ENHRY, CDR2 SYGVKD. The CDR3 is 14 amino acids. Trimming removed 6 bases from V and 0 bases from J, with 10 bases in between. The CDR3 region is CAIRISVSTDTQYF. Written as DNA, the CDR3 is TGTGCCATCAGGATCAGCGTAAGCACAGATACGCAGTATTTT.

This clonotype was seen more than once but under ten times. The genes are TRBV20-1 and TRBJ1-3; D is possibly TRBD1 (5 bases). V lost 4 bases and J 4 bases, leaving 14 bases between the germline ends. Germline V lookup: CDR1 DFQATT, CDR2 SNEGSKA (reference sequence). CDR3 length equals 14 residues. This CDR3 reads CSAIGRDAGNTIYF. In nucleotides, the CDR3 is TGCAGTGCTATTGGACGGGACGCCGGAAACACCATATATTTT.

The rearrangement uses TRBV6-5 and TRBJ1-5; tentatively, D is TRBD1 (6 bases). The germline gives CDR1 MNHEY, CDR2 SVGAGI. The CDR3 extends over 15 amino acids. V dropped 4 bases and J dropped 2 bases, with 12 bases sitting between them. CDR3 coding DNA: TGTGCCAGCAGTTCACAGGGCAAGGGCAATCAGCCCCAGCATTTT. This encodes CASSSQGKGNQPQHF.

V and J are TRBV2 and TRBJ1-5, with TRBD1 matching 8 bases. The CDR3 has 17 amino acids. Germline V gives CDR1 SNHLY, CDR2 FYNNEI. The J segment lost 0 bases and the V segment lost 1 base, leaving 5 bases of the junction unmatched. The CDR3 reads CASSEDRGFYSNQPQHF. The CDR3 nucleotides are TGTGCCAGCAGTGAAGACAGGGGGTTCTATAGCAATCAGCCCCAGCATTTT.

The CDR3 loop is CSVRGEGNNEQFF. The CDR3 nucleotides are TGCAGCGTGAGGGGGGAGGGGAACAATGAGCAGTTCTTC. The V call is TRBV29-1, the J call TRBJ2-1; perhaps TRBD2 as D (7 bases). CDR1 is SQVTM and CDR2 is ANQGSEA in the germline V gene. The CDR3 extends over 13 amino acids. V was cut by 6 bases and J by 5 bases, with 14 bases left in between.

The rearrangement uses TRBV6-2 or TRBV6-3 and TRBJ2-1, with D perhaps matching TRBD2 (6 bases). Trimming pared 6 bases from V and 9 bases from J, leaving 18 bases between. The length of the CDR3 is 14 residues. Germline-derived CDR1 and CDR2 are MNHEY and SVGEGT. CDR3 protein: CASRVRLVGGEQFF. The CDR3 bases are TGTGCCAGCAGAGTTAGACTAGTCGGTGGTGAGCAGTTCTTC.

V and J are TRBV28 and TRBJ1-1, with no clear D. The length of the CDR3 is 15 residues. Trimming shortened V by 2 bases and J by 3 bases, and 13 bases separated the two germline ends. Germline V lookup: CDR1 MDHEN, CDR2 SYDVKM. The chain's CDR3 is CASSLRDRADTEAFF. The CDR3 DNA reads TGTGCCAGCAGTTTAAGGGATCGGGCGGACACTGAAGCTTTCTTT.

This clonotype has only a few counts. The chain recombines TRBV21-1 with TRBJ2-7. TRBV21-1 is annotated as a pseudogene. This CDR3 is built from 11 residues. The CDR3: CASFPSYEQYV. The CDR3 bases are TGTGCCAGCTTCCCCTCCTACGAGCAGTACGTC.

Only a few counts were recorded for this clonotype. This rearrangement joins TRBV6-1 to TRBJ2-7; D tentatively reads TRBD1 or TRBD2 (5 bases each). Germline CDR1 and CDR2: MNHNS and SASEGT. V was shortened by 2 bases and J by 1 base, with 12 bases between the two germline ends. This CDR3 has 15 amino acids. The CDR3 protein is CASSEMPGRSYEQYF. DNA for the CDR3: TGTGCCAGCAGTGAAATGCCAGGGAGATCCTACGAGCAGTACTTC.

V gene TRBV10-3 combines with J gene TRBJ2-7; D might be TRBD1 (6 bases). The CDR3 sequence is 13 residues long. With 3 bases removed from V and 7 bases from J, the gap between germline ends came to 13 bases. Germline V gene sequence: CDR1 ENHRY, CDR2 SYGVKD. CDR3 DNA: TGTGCCATCAGTGACGGCAGGGGTGAGGAGCAGTACTTC. It specifies CAISDGRGEEQYF.